The 7 T cell receptor beta chains below come from one sample, sequenced in a study of T-cell memory formation after mild COVID-19 (dated by TCRdb to about 2021). Library prep was done by 5' RACE. TCRdb lists the instrument as Illumina NovaSeq 6000. TCRdb reprocessing: public reads trimmed at Q25 with fastp, clones called with MiXCR, in-frame beta chains kept. For every CDR3 protein sequence, its rows merge into one entry that carries the most common genes and DNA. The sample contains 450,000 or so distinct CDR3 sequences, around a quarter of them found a single time. The leading ten clones occupy under 15% of the sample. What was sequenced was PBMCs or a T cell subset sorted from them (not recorded which). The origin of the receptors is an adult woman who had mild COVID-19 (a few samples of this study predate the infection). The sample titles of this study are shuffled in the database, so cell type and time point are left out; the donor was told from shared clones.

The chain is built from TRBV7-8 and TRBJ2-1; TRBD2 might be the D (6 bases). V was shortened by 7 bases and J by 7 bases, with 11 bases between the two germline ends. The CDR3 extends over 12 amino acids. Germline CDR1 reads SGHVS; CDR2 reads FQNEAQ. The CDR3 loop is CASNPGGNEQFF. CDR3 sequence (DNA): TGTGCCAGCAACCCTGGGGGGAATGAGCAGTTCTTC.

The V gene is TRBV7-2, the J gene TRBJ1-2; D remains unclear. The CDR3 loop spans 16 amino acids. Trimming stripped 5 bases from V and 5 bases from J, with 21 bases between. The germline V gene encodes CDR1 SGHTA and CDR2 FQGNSA. CDR3 residues: CASSADGFLLSYGYTF. The DNA of the CDR3 is TGTGCCAGCAGCGCGGACGGATTCTTACTGTCTTATGGCTACACCTTC.

This clonotype was found a few times. The V gene is TRBV6-2 or TRBV6-3, the J gene TRBJ1-5; 9 bases agree with TRBD1. The germline V gene encodes CDR1 MNHEY and CDR2 SVGEGT. This CDR3 spans 14 amino acids. With 5 bases clipped from V and 5 bases from J, the junction kept 4 bases outside the gene matches. This chain's CDR3 is CASSRDRADQPQHF. DNA for the CDR3: TGTGCCAGCAGTAGGGACAGGGCGGATCAGCCCCAGCATTTT.

In its sample, this clonotype was seen a few times. The chain combines TRBV20-1 with TRBJ1-5; possibly TRBD1 for D (5 bases). Between the trimmed V and J ends, which lost 3 bases and 0 bases, there was a span of 9 bases. The CDR3 extends over 14 amino acids. Germline CDR1 and CDR2: DFQATT and SNEGSKA (reference sequence). DNA of the CDR3: TGCAGTGCTAGCCGCAGGGATAGCAATCAGCCCCAGCATTTT. Translating gives CSASRRDSNQPQHF.

This clonotype has at least ten counts. V and J are TRBV5-1 and TRBJ2-2; perhaps TRBD1 as D (5 bases). The ends were cut back, 1 base at V and 3 bases at J, with 7 bases in the middle. The CDR3 is 14 residues long. Germline lookup yields CDR1 SGHRS and CDR2 YFSETQ. The CDR3 sequence: CASSLQGDTGELFF. DNA of the CDR3: TGCGCCAGCAGCTTGCAGGGCGACACCGGGGAGCTGTTTTTT.

This clonotype showed up just a few times. The chain recombines TRBV5-1 with TRBJ2-2; no firm D call. The germline V gene encodes CDR1 SGHRS and CDR2 YFSETQ. Trimming shortened V by 3 bases and J by 9 bases, and 21 bases separated the two germline ends. There are 16 residues in the CDR3. In DNA, the CDR3 is TGCGCCAGCAGCTCAAACACAACTTTGGCGGTTCGGGAGCTGTTTTTT. Residues: CASSSNTTLAVRELFF. Combining the CDR3 with reference TRBV5-1 and TRBJ2-2 gives the whole variable domain KAGVTQTPRYLIKTRGQQVTLSCSPISGHRSVSWYQQTPGQGLQFLFEYFSETQRNKGNFPGRFSGRQFSNSRSEMNVSTLELGDSALYLCASSSNTTLAVRELFFGEGSRLTVL.

V usage is TRBV29-1 and J usage is TRBJ1-1; 8 bases fit TRBD1. Germline V gene data show CDR1 as SQVTM and CDR2 as ANQGSEA. This CDR3 comprises 13 residues. Trimming at V came to 6 bases and at J to 5 bases, leaving 8 bases not matched to a gene. DNA for the CDR3: TGCAGCGTCGGGAACAGGGGGGGGACTGAAGCTTTCTTT. Translating it yields CSVGNRGGTEAFF.